The clone carrying this T cell receptor beta chain showed up just a few times. The J segment lost 8 bases and the V segment lost 6 bases, leaving 10 bases of the junction unmatched. Germline V lookup: CDR1 SEHNR, CDR2 FQNEAQ (reference sequence). The CDR3 length is 15 residues. The data are from a study of shared clonotypes between healthy human individuals. Method: immunoSEQ multiplex PCR; TCRdb's copy keeps in-frame clones and lacks some. The table lists approximately 710,000 clones, about nine tenths of them singletons, with around a third in the top ten. The rearrangement links TRBV7-9 to TRBJ2-1; 10 nucleotides line up with TRBD2. This TCR was recovered from a man between 18 and 35 years old in good health. Some clones in this sample may be carry-over from other donors' samples. Sample: memory CD8+ T cells from PBMCs. The subset is: CD45RO+ cells pooled with CCR7-negative TemRA cells. CDR3 protein: CASRLPSGRVDEQFF. Here the CDR3 DNA reads TGTGCCAGCAGGCTTCCTAGCGGGAGAGTCGATGAGCAGTTCTTC.